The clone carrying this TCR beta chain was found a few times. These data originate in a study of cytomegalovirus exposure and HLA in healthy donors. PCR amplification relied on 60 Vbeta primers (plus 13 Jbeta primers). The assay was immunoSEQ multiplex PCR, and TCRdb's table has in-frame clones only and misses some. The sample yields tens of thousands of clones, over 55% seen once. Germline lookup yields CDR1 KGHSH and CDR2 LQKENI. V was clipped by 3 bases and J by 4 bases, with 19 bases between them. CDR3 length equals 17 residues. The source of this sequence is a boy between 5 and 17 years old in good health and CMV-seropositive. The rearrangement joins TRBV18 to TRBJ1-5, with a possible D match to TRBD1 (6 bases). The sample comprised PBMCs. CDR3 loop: CASSPTGAGANNQPQHF. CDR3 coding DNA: TGTGCCAGCTCACCCACAGGAGCAGGGGCAAATAATCAGCCCCAGCATTTT.